This entry lists 29 T cell receptor beta chains sequenced from one sample in a study of cytotoxic CD8 clonotypes in ibrutinib-treated CLL (dated by TCRdb to the early 2020s). Read against the paper, the sample's time point label means: approximately 25 months on ibrutinib. Receptor libraries were prepared by the immunoSEQ multiplex PCR assay. As stored in TCRdb, this immuneACCESS dataset retains in-frame rearrangements with V and J assigned. A fraction of the clones does not appear; measured against another copy, unresolved V genes explain less than half of the discrepancy, and the remainder lacks a known reason. The sample includes approximately 60,000 clones, with 55% to 65% observed a single time. The top ten clones comprise about 20% of the sample. The source was PBMCs, collected after 24 months of ibrutinib treatment. These receptors were collected from a human donor with chronic lymphocytic leukemia.

The V call is TRBV6-1, the J call TRBJ2-1; maybe TRBD2 (6 bases). CDR1 and CDR2 (germline): MNHNS, SASEGT. This CDR3 has 17 amino acids. The V gene lost 2 bases and the J gene lost 0 bases, with 14 bases spanning the gap. CDR3 in DNA: TGTGCCAGCAGTGAAAGACCTAGCGCCCTCTCCTACAATGAGCAGTTCTTC. Translated: CASSERPSALSYNEQFF.

The chain combines TRBV27 with TRBJ2-1, with a possible D match to TRBD2 (5 bases). Germline V gives CDR1 MNHEY, CDR2 SMNVEV (reference sequence). The CDR3 contains 12 residues. V was pared by 3 bases and J by 7 bases, with 7 bases between. CDR3 sequence reads: CASSLGGNEQFF. CDR3 coding DNA: TGTGCCAGCAGTTTGGGCGGGAATGAGCAGTTCTTC.

This rearrangement joins TRBV13 to TRBJ2-7; 10 bases align to TRBD2. This CDR3 spans 16 amino acids. CDR1 and CDR2 from the germline V gene are PRHDT and FYEKMQ (reference sequence). V shed 4 bases, J shed 0 bases, and the junction held 6 bases outside the gene matches. The CDR3 DNA follows: TGTGCCAGCAGCTCACTAGGACTAGCGGCCTCCTACGAGCAGTACTTC. It is translated as CASSSLGLAASYEQYF.

V gene TRBV7-2 combines with J gene TRBJ2-2; TRBD1 matches 8 bases. In germline, CDR1 is SGHTA, CDR2 FQGNSA. Trimming removed 5 bases from V and 3 bases from J; junction bases left unmatched: 14. This CDR3 comprises 18 residues. Here the CDR3 reads CASSHRGARGRHTGELFF. The CDR3 DNA reads as TGTGCCAGCAGCCACCGCGGGGCCAGGGGGCGGCACACCGGGGAGCTGTTTTTT. Variable domain in full (rest from reference TRBV7-2 and TRBJ2-2): GAGVSQSPSNKVTEKGKDVELRCDPISGHTALYWYRQSLGQGLEFLIYFQGNSAPDKSGLPSDRFSAERTGGSVSTLTIQRTQQEDSAVYLCASSHRGARGRHTGELFFGEGSRLTVL.

This chain joins TRBV19 and TRBJ1-5; perhaps TRBD1 as D (5 bases). The germline V and J ends were trimmed by 6 bases and 4 bases, with 16 bases remaining between them. Germline V lookup: CDR1 LNHDA, CDR2 SQIVND (reference sequence). The CDR3 runs to 15 residues. CDR3 DNA sequence: TGTGCCAGTAGCCATCAGGGAGCTCCAAATCAGCCCCAGCATTTT. This sequence encodes CASSHQGAPNQPQHF.

There are a few counts of this clone. V and J are TRBV7-9 and TRBJ1-6; D not certain. The germline gives CDR1 SEHNR, CDR2 FQNEAQ (reference sequence). Trimming took 4 bases from V and 7 from J, leaving 11 bases between them. This CDR3 comprises 14 residues. Here the CDR3 reads CASSSETGNSPLHF. CDR3 nucleotides: TGTGCCAGCAGCTCCGAGACGGGAAATTCACCCCTCCACTTT.

The genes are TRBV11-2 and TRBJ2-3; D is undetermined. CDR1 and CDR2 from the germline V gene are SGHAT and FQNNGV. The CDR3 extends over 14 amino acids. V dropped 5 bases and J dropped 5 bases, with 14 bases sitting between them. The CDR3 DNA sequence: TGTGCCAGCAGCCCTACCCGACTTGTAGATACGCAGTATTTT. This encodes CASSPTRLVDTQYF.

The rearrangement joins TRBV4-1 to TRBJ2-5, with a tentative D call TRBD2 (6 bases). Germline-derived CDR1 and CDR2 are MGHRA and YSYEKL. There are 16 residues in the CDR3. The V and J ends lost 1 base and 1 base respectively, with 13 bases between them. The CDR3 sequence is CASSQGYGRTQETQYF. DNA of the CDR3: TGCGCCAGCAGCCAAGGTTATGGGAGGACCCAAGAGACCCAGTACTTC.

The V gene is TRBV5-4, the J gene TRBJ2-7; perhaps TRBD1 as D (5 bases). V lost 0 bases and J 7 bases, leaving 8 bases between the germline ends. Per germline, CDR1 SGHNT and CDR2 YYREEE (reference sequence). This CDR3 contains 12 residues. The CDR3 nucleotides read TGTGCCAGCAGCTTGGGGGGCAGAGAGCAGTACTTC. Residues: CASSLGGREQYF.

The V gene is TRBV2, the J gene TRBJ2-1, with 8 bases fitting TRBD1. V lost 8 bases and J lost 5; bases outside the gene matches: 8. This CDR3 is built from 14 residues. The V gene's germline CDR1 is SNHLY and CDR2 FYNNEI. The CDR3 DNA reads TGTGCCAGCCTCGGAAAGGACAGGGACAATGAGCAGTTCTTC. Its protein is CASLGKDRDNEQFF.

This chain links TRBV15 with TRBJ1-1; D perhaps matches TRBD1 (5 bases). Trimming shortened V by 0 bases and J by 3 bases, and 17 bases separated the two germline ends. Germline loops: CDR1 LNHNV, CDR2 YYDKDF (reference sequence). The CDR3 covers 17 residues. The CDR3, as DNA: TGTGCCACCAGCAGAGATCGATCCAGTTGGGGCCACACTGAAGCTTTCTTT. Residues: CATSRDRSSWGHTEAFF. Variable domain in full (rest from reference TRBV15 and TRBJ1-1): DAMVIQNPRYQVTQFGKPVTLSCSQTLNHNVMYWYQQKSSQAPKLLFHYYDKDFNNEADTPDNFQSRRPNTSFCFLDIRSPGLGDTAMYLCATSRDRSSWGHTEAFFGQGTRLTVV.

The genes are TRBV20-1 and TRBJ2-7; no reliable D call. The CDR3 totals 11 residues. Germline assignment: CDR1 DFQATT and CDR2 SNEGSKA (reference sequence). Trimming stripped 2 bases from V and 3 bases from J, with 5 bases between. DNA for the CDR3: TGCAGTGCTAGACTTTACTACGAGCAGTACTTC. This sequence encodes CSARLYYEQYF.

The chain carries TRBV19 and TRBJ2-5, with a possible D match to TRBD2 (7 bases). The CDR3 consists of 17 residues. Germline CDR1 LNHDA, CDR2 SQIVND (reference sequence). Trimming shortened V by 3 bases and J by 7 bases, and 24 bases separated the two germline ends. The CDR3 region has the DNA TGTGCCAGTAGTATCCCCTTACTAGCGAATCCAGGGGCGACCCAGTACTTC. Encoded protein: CASSIPLLANPGATQYF.

This chain links TRBV6-5 with TRBJ1-1, with D perhaps matching TRBD1 (6 bases). The CDR3 has 11 residues. Per germline, CDR1 MNHEY and CDR2 SVGAGI. Trimming removed 8 bases from V and 7 bases from J, with 11 bases in between. This chain's CDR3 is CASRKGVEAFF. As DNA, the CDR3 is TGTGCCAGCCGAAAGGGGGTTGAAGCTTTCTTT.

The J gene is TRBJ1-5, the V gene TRBV6-1; possibly TRBD1 for D (6 bases). Germline CDR1 is MNHNS and CDR2 is SASEGT. The CDR3 has 14 amino acids. Between the trimmed V and J ends, which lost 6 bases and 3 bases, there was a span of 12 bases. In DNA form, the CDR3 reads TGTGCCAGCAGGACCGGGACATACAATCAGCCCCAGCATTTT. Its translation: CASRTGTYNQPQHF.

V usage is TRBV2 and J usage is TRBJ2-5; a weak D match, TRBD2 (7 bases). Germline lookup yields CDR1 SNHLY and CDR2 FYNNEI. V was trimmed by 7 bases and J by 4 bases, leaving 16 bases between them. The length of the CDR3 is 14 residues. This chain's CDR3 is CASNSLGGAETQYF. As DNA, the CDR3 is TGTGCCAGCAACTCCTTAGGGGGGGCAGAGACCCAGTACTTC.

The V and J genes are TRBV6-5 and TRBJ1-1; TRBD1 matches 10 bases. Germline CDR1 reads MNHEY; CDR2 reads SVGAGI. The CDR3 is 15 amino acids. Trimming cost V 6 bases and J 6 bases; bases outside gene matches: 10. In DNA, the CDR3 is TGTGCCAGCAGGAGGACAGGGGGATGGGACGCTGAAGCTTTCTTT. Its protein is CASRRTGGWDAEAFF.

This clone appeared a single time. The chain joins TRBV7-9 to TRBJ1-6; the D gene is possibly TRBD1 (6 bases). Germline CDR1 is SEHNR and CDR2 is FQNEAQ (reference sequence). With 2 bases removed from V and 7 bases from J, the gap between germline ends came to 18 bases. The CDR3 length is 17 residues. As DNA, the CDR3 is TGTGCCAGCAGCTTAAAAACCTACAGGGAGGGGAATTCACCCCTCCACTTT. The encoded protein is CASSLKTYREGNSPLHF.

The chain couples TRBV5-4 to TRBJ2-5, with D perhaps matching TRBD1 or TRBD2 (5 bases each). The V and J ends lost 2 bases and 10 bases respectively, with 12 bases between them. Germline V CDR1 and CDR2: SGHNT, YYREEE (reference sequence). The CDR3 has 12 residues. CDR3 nucleotide sequence: TGTGCCAGCAGCTTCCCCGTGGGGGACCAGTACTTC. As protein: CASSFPVGDQYF.

This rearrangement joins TRBV29-1 to TRBJ1-5; 11 bases agree with TRBD1. There are 14 residues in the CDR3. From germline, CDR1 is SQVTM and CDR2 ANQGSEA. After removal of 5 bases from V and 4 bases from J, the junction contained 4 bases not matched to a gene. Here the CDR3 DNA reads TGCAGCGTTCGGGACAGGGGGATTAATCAGCCCCAGCATTTT. This gives the protein CSVRDRGINQPQHF.

J is TRBJ2-7 and V is TRBV27, with D hard to call. The germline CDR1 and CDR2 sequences are MNHEY and SMNVEV (reference sequence). Trimming took 6 bases from V and 0 from J, leaving 12 bases between them. The length of the CDR3 is 14 residues. CDR3: CASRRQSNSYEQYF. The CDR3 nucleotides are TGTGCCAGCAGGAGGCAGAGCAACTCCTACGAGCAGTACTTC.

The CDR3: CASSQAGQGSNQPQHF. CDR3 nucleotide sequence: TGTGCCAGCAGCCAAGCTGGGCAGGGGAGCAATCAGCCCCAGCATTTT. The chain combines TRBV5-6 with TRBJ1-5; perhaps TRBD1 as D (6 bases). Germline V gives CDR1 SGHDT, CDR2 YYEEEE. V was shortened by 4 bases and J by 1 base, with 15 bases between the two germline ends. CDR3 size: 16 residues.

This clone was counted many times. The rearrangement uses TRBV5-6 and TRBJ1-5, with D hard to call. The CDR3 runs to 13 residues. Trimming stripped 4 bases from V and 6 bases from J, with 11 bases between. Germline CDR1 and CDR2: SGHDT and YYEEEE. The chain's CDR3 is CASSPGRRQPQHF. In DNA form, the CDR3 reads TGTGCCAGCAGCCCGGGGAGGCGTCAGCCCCAGCATTTT.

This rearrangement joins TRBV5-4 to TRBJ1-2, with 9 nucleotides matching TRBD1. There are 15 residues in the CDR3. J lost 3 bases, V lost 4 bases, and 7 bases had no gene match. Germline assignment: CDR1 SGHNT and CDR2 YYREEE (reference sequence). In DNA form, the CDR3 reads TGTGCCAGCAGCCGACGGGACAGGGTTTACTATGGCTACACCTTC. Its translation: CASSRRDRVYYGYTF.

This clone was counted only a few times. Here the CDR3 reads CATQSRGDSYEQYF. The CDR3 DNA follows: TGTGCCACCCAATCCAGGGGGGACTCCTACGAGCAGTACTTC. The rearrangement links TRBV19 to TRBJ2-7; possible D gene TRBD1, 7 bases. Germline V CDR1 and CDR2: LNHDA, SQIVND (reference sequence). This CDR3 contains 14 residues. The V end lost 10 bases, the J end lost 0 bases, and 16 bases lay between the germline ends.

The rearrangement joins TRBV5-1 to TRBJ2-7, with 15 bases lining up with TRBD2. Germline V gene data show CDR1 as SGHRS and CDR2 as YFSETQ. J gave up 1 base and V 3 bases, and 8 bases lay outside the gene matches. The CDR3 contains 18 residues. The CDR3 bases are TGCGCCAGCAGCTGGGGTCCGGGACTAGCGGGAGGATCCTACGAGCAGTACTTC. The encoded protein is CASSWGPGLAGGSYEQYF. The full variable domain, with the rest looked up from reference TRBV5-1 and TRBJ2-7, is KAGVTQTPRYLIKTRGQQVTLSCSPISGHRSVSWYQQTPGQGLQFLFEYFSETQRNKGNFPGRFSGRQFSNSRSEMNVSTLELGDSALYLCASSWGPGLAGGSYEQYFGPGTRLTVT.

This clone was counted only a few times. The J gene is TRBJ1-5, the V gene TRBV19; no firm D call. V lost 6 bases to trimming and J lost 1 base, with 13 bases between them. Germline V gene sequence: CDR1 LNHDA, CDR2 SQIVND (reference sequence). The CDR3 consists of 15 residues. The CDR3 is CASSSRGLSNQPQHF. The CDR3 region has the DNA TGTGCCAGTAGCAGCAGAGGATTGAGCAATCAGCCCCAGCATTTT.

This clone was observed at least ten times. V gene TRBV6-1 combines with J gene TRBJ1-3, with D unclear. The CDR3 is 12 amino acids. From germline, CDR1 is MNHNS and CDR2 SASEGT. V was pared by 6 bases and J by 2 bases, with 5 bases between. The CDR3 sequence: CASSETGNTIYF. The DNA for the CDR3 is TGTGCCAGCAGCGAGACTGGAAACACCATATATTTT.

The V and J genes are TRBV28 and TRBJ1-2; D may be TRBD1 (5 bases). V was clipped by 9 bases and J by 8 bases, with 13 bases between them. The CDR3 consists of 11 residues. CDR1 is MDHEN and CDR2 is SYDVKM in the germline V gene. The CDR3 here is CASRRGVGYTF. DNA for the CDR3: TGTGCCAGTAGGCGGGGGGTGGGCTACACCTTC.